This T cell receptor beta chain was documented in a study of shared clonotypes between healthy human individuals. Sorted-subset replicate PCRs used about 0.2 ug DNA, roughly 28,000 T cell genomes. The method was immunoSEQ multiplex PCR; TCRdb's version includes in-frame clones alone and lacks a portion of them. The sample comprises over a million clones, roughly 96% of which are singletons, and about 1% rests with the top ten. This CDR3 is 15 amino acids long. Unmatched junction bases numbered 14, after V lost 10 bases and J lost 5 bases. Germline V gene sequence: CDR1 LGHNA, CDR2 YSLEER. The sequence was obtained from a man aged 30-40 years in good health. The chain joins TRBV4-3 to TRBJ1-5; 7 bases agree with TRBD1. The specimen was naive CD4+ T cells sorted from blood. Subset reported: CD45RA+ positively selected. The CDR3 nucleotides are TGCGCCACCCCAGGGGGGATGGAGAGCGATCAGCCCCAGCATTTT. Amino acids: CATPGGMESDQPQHF.